This T cell receptor beta chain was sequenced during a study of shared clonotypes between healthy human individuals. The assay was run at deep level. Genomic DNA belonging to each subset was distributed in equal measure over several immunoSEQ plates. This table comes from immunoSEQ multiplex PCR, and its TCRdb copy is limited to in-frame clones, with some not included. The sample records some 500,000 clones, 95% to 96% being singletons. A remark on this clone: Its antigen is unidentified.

Donors, without exception, were Caucasian adults residing in Nashville, Tennessee. Germline-derived CDR1 and CDR2 are MNHNS and SASEGT. V gave up 0 bases and J gave up 4 bases, with 9 bases separating them. The CDR3 length is 14 residues. The study's findings and limits: When compared with the clonotypes that were shared by all four sorted-subset donors, the non-shared clonotypes turned out to have lower generation probabilities.

Sequenced material: naive CD4+ T cells sorted from blood. Subset defined: CD45RA+ positively selected. This TCR came from a woman aged 30 to 39 in good health. J is TRBJ1-1 and V is TRBV6-1; D uncertain. The CDR3 DNA sequence: TGTGCCAGCAGTGAAGCGTGGACCTTCACTGAAGCTTTCTTT. It encodes CASSEAWTFTEAFF.